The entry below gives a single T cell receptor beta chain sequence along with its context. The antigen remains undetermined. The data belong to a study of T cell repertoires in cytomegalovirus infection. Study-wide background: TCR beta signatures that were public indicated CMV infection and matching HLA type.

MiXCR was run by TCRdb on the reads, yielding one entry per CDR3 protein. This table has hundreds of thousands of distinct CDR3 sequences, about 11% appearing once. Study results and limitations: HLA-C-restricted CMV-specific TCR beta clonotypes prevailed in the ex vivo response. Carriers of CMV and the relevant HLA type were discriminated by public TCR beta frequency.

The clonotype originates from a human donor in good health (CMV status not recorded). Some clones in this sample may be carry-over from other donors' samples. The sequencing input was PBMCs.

As DNA, the CDR3 is TGCAGTGCTAGTTTGATAGCAACAGCCAAAAACATTCAGTACTTC. Its protein is CSASLIATAKNIQYF. The chain recombines TRBV20-1 with TRBJ2-4; D remains ambiguous. CDR1 is DFQATT, CDR2 SNEGSKA, per germline (reference sequence). The V end lost 3 bases, the J end lost 0 bases, and 12 bases lay between the germline ends. CDR3 length: 15 residues.